A selection of T cell receptor beta chains follows, all from one sample in a study of T cell responses to AZD1222 COVID-19 vaccine. Produced via immunoSEQ multiplex PCR; TCRdb's table is partial and in-frame only. The data show tens of thousands of clones, approximately 90% seen once. The sequencing here drew on peripheral blood, taken 28 days after the second AZD1222 dose. The receptors shown here come from an adult who received the AZD1222 COVID-19 vaccine. Each CDR3 is given with its conserved first and last residue. Fields, in order: V gene, J gene, D gene, clone size, CDR3 protein, CDR3 DNA. The D gene is left open where the match is weak. Clone size is not always given. Where it is, it says once, few, many or a class for expanded clones.

v_gene: TRBV6-5; j_gene: TRBJ2-7; d_gene: TRBD1; abundance: .; CDR3aa: CASRAGTGAYEQYF; CDR3nt: TGTGCCAGCAGAGCCGGGACAGGGGCCTACGAGCAGTACTTC
v_gene: TRBV12-3/TRBV12-4; j_gene: TRBJ2-2; d_gene: .; abundance: once; CDR3aa: CASSLADTGELFF; CDR3nt: TGTGCCAGCAGTTTAGCAGACACCGGGGAGCTGTTTTTT
v_gene: TRBV6-2/TRBV6-3; j_gene: TRBJ2-2; d_gene: .; abundance: once; CDR3aa: CASSLGTSAGELFF; CDR3nt: TGTGCCAGCAGTTTAGGAACGTCCGCGGGGGAGCTGTTTTTT
v_gene: TRBV30; j_gene: TRBJ2-1; d_gene: TRBD2; abundance: .; CDR3aa: CAWRSSGVNEQFF; CDR3nt: TGTGCCTGGAGGTCTAGCGGAGTCAATGAGCAGTTCTTC
v_gene: TRBV7-3; j_gene: TRBJ2-3; d_gene: TRBD1; abundance: .; CDR3aa: CASSSQGRHTDTQYF; CDR3nt: TGTGCCAGCAGCTCACAGGGGCGCCACACAGATACGCAGTATTTT
v_gene: TRBV2; j_gene: TRBJ2-6; d_gene: TRBD1; abundance: few; CDR3aa: CASSETGAGANVLTF; CDR3nt: TGTGCCAGCAGTGAGACAGGGGCTGGGGCCAACGTCCTGACTTTC
v_gene: TRBV19; j_gene: TRBJ2-1; d_gene: .; abundance: .; CDR3aa: CASSIPTGNEQFF; CDR3nt: TGTGCCAGTAGTATCCCCACAGGGAATGAGCAGTTCTTC
v_gene: TRBV23-1; j_gene: TRBJ1-5; d_gene: .; abundance: .; CDR3aa: CASSHPGSGNQPQHF; CDR3nt: TGCGCCAGCAGTCACCCGGGGAGTGGCAATCAGCCCCAGCATTTT
v_gene: TRBV29-1; j_gene: TRBJ1-2; d_gene: .; abundance: .; CDR3aa: CSGGREDGYTF; CDR3nt: TGCAGCGGGGGTCGGGAGGATGGCTACACCTTC
v_gene: TRBV9; j_gene: TRBJ1-2; d_gene: TRBD1; abundance: few; CDR3aa: CASSVGPPGQENYGYTF; CDR3nt: TGTGCCAGCAGCGTAGGCCCCCCGGGACAGGAGAACTATGGCTACACCTTC
v_gene: TRBV10-3; j_gene: TRBJ2-3; d_gene: TRBD2; abundance: .; CDR3aa: CATCFGGDTDTQYF; CDR3nt: TGTGCCACCTGCTTTGGGGGGGACACAGATACGCAGTATTTT
v_gene: TRBV3-1/TRBV3-2; j_gene: TRBJ1-5; d_gene: TRBD1; abundance: .; CDR3aa: CASSQDPTGVRQPQHF; CDR3nt: TGTGCCAGCAGCCAAGACCCGACAGGGGTACGGCAGCCCCAGCATTTT
v_gene: TRBV5-8; j_gene: TRBJ2-5; d_gene: .; abundance: .; CDR3aa: CASSRDRQETQYF; CDR3nt: TGTGCCAGCAGTCGTGACAGGCAAGAGACCCAGTACTTC
v_gene: TRBV2; j_gene: TRBJ1-5; d_gene: .; abundance: .; CDR3aa: CASSDPGHSYSNQPQHF; CDR3nt: TGTGCCAGCAGTGACCCGGGACACTCGTATAGCAATCAGCCCCAGCATTTT
v_gene: TRBV29-1; j_gene: TRBJ1-1; d_gene: .; abundance: once; CDR3aa: CGGEGYTRTEAFF; CDR3nt: TGCGGGGGGGAGGGCTACACCCGTACTGAAGCTTTCTTT
v_gene: TRBV30; j_gene: TRBJ1-1; d_gene: .; abundance: .; CDR3aa: CASVSGRWEAFF; CDR3nt: TGTGCCTCCGTTTCAGGGCGGTGGGAAGCTTTCTTT
v_gene: TRBV28; j_gene: TRBJ2-7; d_gene: TRBD1; abundance: .; CDR3aa: CASSISGQSTLTAF; CDR3nt: TGTGCCAGCAGTATTTCGGGACAGAGCACTCTCACTGCCTTC
v_gene: TRBV19; j_gene: TRBJ2-1; d_gene: .; abundance: .; CDR3aa: CASSIGNSNEQFF; CDR3nt: TGTGCCAGTAGTATAGGAAATAGCAATGAGCAGTTCTTC
v_gene: TRBV10-3; j_gene: TRBJ2-3; d_gene: .; abundance: .; CDR3aa: CAISGRGAGSTDTQYF; CDR3nt: TGTGCCATCAGTGGGCGGGGCGCGGGGAGCACAGATACGCAGTATTTT
v_gene: TRBV11-2; j_gene: TRBJ1-2; d_gene: .; abundance: few; CDR3aa: CASSLGLKGVYTF; CDR3nt: TGTGCCAGCAGCTTAGGACTCAAAGGGGTCTACACCTTC
v_gene: TRBV5-1; j_gene: TRBJ2-1; d_gene: .; abundance: .; CDR3aa: CASSLGVERANVDEQFF; CDR3nt: TGCGCCAGCAGCTTGGGGGTGGAAAGGGCCAATGTCGATGAGCAGTTCTTC
v_gene: TRBV30; j_gene: TRBJ1-4; d_gene: .; abundance: .; CDR3aa: CAWSGTFNEKLFF; CDR3nt: TGTGCCTGGAGCGGGACCTTTAATGAAAAACTGTTTTTT
v_gene: TRBV5-1; j_gene: TRBJ1-6; d_gene: .; abundance: .; CDR3aa: CASSLGRDNSPLHF; CDR3nt: TGCGCCAGCAGCTTGGGCAGGGATAATTCACCCCTCCACTTT
v_gene: TRBV7-8; j_gene: TRBJ2-1; d_gene: TRBD2; abundance: .; CDR3aa: CASSPAGGAWNEQFF; CDR3nt: TGTGCCAGCAGCCCCGCGGGGGGGGCCTGGAATGAGCAGTTCTTC
v_gene: TRBV28; j_gene: TRBJ2-5; d_gene: .; abundance: .; CDR3aa: CASSLGGDETQYF; CDR3nt: TGTGCCAGCAGTTTGGGGGGCGACGAGACCCAGTACTTC
v_gene: TRBV28; j_gene: TRBJ1-5; d_gene: .; abundance: .; CDR3aa: CASSEYGDQPQHF; CDR3nt: TGTGCCAGCAGTGAGTATGGGGATCAGCCCCAGCATTTT
v_gene: TRBV10-1; j_gene: TRBJ1-5; d_gene: .; abundance: .; CDR3aa: CASSEQYRETGQPQHF; CDR3nt: TGCGCCAGCAGTGAGCAGTACCGGGAAACTGGTCAGCCCCAGCATTTT
v_gene: TRBV6-5; j_gene: TRBJ1-5; d_gene: .; abundance: .; CDR3aa: CASSTRDGTNQPQHF; CDR3nt: TGTGCCAGCAGTACCAGGGACGGGACGAATCAGCCCCAGCATTTT
v_gene: TRBV10-3; j_gene: TRBJ1-5; d_gene: .; abundance: .; CDR3aa: CAISESGGAWQPQHF; CDR3nt: TGTGCCATCAGTGAGTCGGGGGGGGCATGGCAGCCCCAGCATTTT
v_gene: TRBV3-1/TRBV3-2; j_gene: TRBJ2-7; d_gene: .; abundance: .; CDR3aa: CASSQGLVGTEQYF; CDR3nt: TGTGCCAGCAGCCAAGGACTAGTTGGCACCGAGCAGTACTTC
v_gene: TRBV6-2/TRBV6-3; j_gene: TRBJ1-4; d_gene: .; abundance: .; CDR3aa: CASSYSGREKLFF; CDR3nt: TGTGCCAGCAGTTACTCGGGACGTGAAAAACTGTTTTTT
v_gene: TRBV11-3; j_gene: TRBJ1-1; d_gene: .; abundance: few; CDR3aa: CASSLTGRNTEAFF; CDR3nt: TGTGCCAGCAGCTTAACAGGGAGGAACACTGAAGCTTTCTTT
v_gene: TRBV12-5; j_gene: TRBJ2-1; d_gene: .; abundance: few; CDR3aa: CASVWRETDNEQFF; CDR3nt: TGTGCTAGTGTCTGGAGGGAAACTGACAATGAGCAGTTCTTC
v_gene: TRBV11-2; j_gene: TRBJ1-3; d_gene: .; abundance: .; CDR3aa: CASSLVWGSGNTIYF; CDR3nt: TGTGCCAGCAGCTTAGTCTGGGGTTCTGGAAACACCATATATTTT
v_gene: TRBV14; j_gene: TRBJ1-2; d_gene: .; abundance: .; CDR3aa: CASSQDPYGYTF; CDR3nt: TGTGCCAGCAGCCAAGACCCTTATGGCTACACCTTC
v_gene: TRBV29-1; j_gene: TRBJ1-2; d_gene: TRBD1; abundance: .; CDR3aa: CSVEDPLGQDYGYTF; CDR3nt: TGCAGCGTTGAAGACCCTCTTGGACAGGACTATGGCTACACCTTC
v_gene: TRBV4-2; j_gene: TRBJ1-2; d_gene: .; abundance: few; CDR3aa: CASSQEGGEYGYTF; CDR3nt: TGTGCCAGCAGCCAAGAGGGGGGGGAGTATGGCTACACCTTC